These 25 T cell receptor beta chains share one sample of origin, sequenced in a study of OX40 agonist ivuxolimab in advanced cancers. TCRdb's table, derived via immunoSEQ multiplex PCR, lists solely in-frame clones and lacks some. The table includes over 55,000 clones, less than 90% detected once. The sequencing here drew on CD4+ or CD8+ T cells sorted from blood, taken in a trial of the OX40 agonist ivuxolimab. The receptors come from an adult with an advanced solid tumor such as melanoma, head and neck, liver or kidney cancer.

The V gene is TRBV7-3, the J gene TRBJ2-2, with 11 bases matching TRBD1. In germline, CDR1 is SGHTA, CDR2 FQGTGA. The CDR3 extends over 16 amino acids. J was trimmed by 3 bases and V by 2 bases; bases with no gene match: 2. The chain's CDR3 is CASSLSGQGDTGELFF. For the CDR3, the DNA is TGTGCCAGCAGCTTATCGGGACAGGGGGACACCGGGGAGCTGTTTTTT.

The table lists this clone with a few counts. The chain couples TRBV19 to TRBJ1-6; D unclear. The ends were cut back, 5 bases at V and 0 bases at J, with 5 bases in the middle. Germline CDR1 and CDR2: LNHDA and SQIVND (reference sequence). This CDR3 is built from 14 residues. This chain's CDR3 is CASSPSSYNSPLHF. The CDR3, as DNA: TGTGCCAGTAGTCCTAGCTCCTATAATTCACCCCTCCACTTT.

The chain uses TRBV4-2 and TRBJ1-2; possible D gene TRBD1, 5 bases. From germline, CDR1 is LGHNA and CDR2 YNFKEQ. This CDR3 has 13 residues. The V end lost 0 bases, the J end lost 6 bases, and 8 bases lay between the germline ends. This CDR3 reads CASSQDRDHGYTF. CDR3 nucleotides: TGTGCCAGCAGCCAAGACCGGGACCATGGCTACACCTTC.

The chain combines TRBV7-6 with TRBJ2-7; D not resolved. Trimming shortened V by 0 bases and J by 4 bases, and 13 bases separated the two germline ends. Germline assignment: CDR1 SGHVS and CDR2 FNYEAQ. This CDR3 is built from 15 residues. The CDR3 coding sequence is TGTGCCAGCAGCTTAGCGCTCGCGGCGGATTACGAGCAGTACTTC. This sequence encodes CASSLALAADYEQYF. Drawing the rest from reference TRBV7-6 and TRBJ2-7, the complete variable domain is GAGVSQSPRYKVTKRGQDVALRCDPISGHVSLYWYRQALGQGPEFLTYFNYEAQQDKSGLPNDRFSAERPEGSISTLTIQRTEQRDSAMYRCASSLALAADYEQYFGPGTRLTVT.

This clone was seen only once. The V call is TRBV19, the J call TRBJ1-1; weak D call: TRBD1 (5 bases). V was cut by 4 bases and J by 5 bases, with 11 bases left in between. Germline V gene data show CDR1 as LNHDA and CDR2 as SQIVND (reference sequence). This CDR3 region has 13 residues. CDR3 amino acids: CASSTQGATEAFF. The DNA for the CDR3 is TGTGCCAGTAGTACGCAGGGTGCTACTGAAGCTTTCTTT.

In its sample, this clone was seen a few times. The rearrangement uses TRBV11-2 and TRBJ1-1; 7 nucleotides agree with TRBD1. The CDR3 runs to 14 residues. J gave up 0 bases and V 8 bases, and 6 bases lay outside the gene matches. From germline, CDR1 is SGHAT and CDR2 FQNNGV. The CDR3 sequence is CASGFRGMNTEAFF. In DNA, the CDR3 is TGTGCCAGCGGATTCAGGGGGATGAACACTGAAGCTTTCTTT.

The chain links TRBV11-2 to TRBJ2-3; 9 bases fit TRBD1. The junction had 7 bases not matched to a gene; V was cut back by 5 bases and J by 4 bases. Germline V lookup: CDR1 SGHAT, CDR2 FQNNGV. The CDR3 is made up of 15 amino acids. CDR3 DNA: TGTGCCAGCAGCACAGGGGGCAGAGTCGCAGATACGCAGTATTTT. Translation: CASSTGGRVADTQYF.

Here the CDR3 reads CASSPTSGSLVWSDTQYF. The CDR3, as DNA: TGTGCCAGCAGTCCGACTAGCGGGAGTCTGGTCTGGTCAGATACGCAGTATTTT. The chain is built from TRBV28 and TRBJ2-3; 12 nucleotides align to TRBD2. With V trimmed by 5 bases and J by 4 bases, 13 bases remained unmatched. The CDR3 sequence is 18 residues long. Germline-derived CDR1 and CDR2 are MDHEN and SYDVKM.

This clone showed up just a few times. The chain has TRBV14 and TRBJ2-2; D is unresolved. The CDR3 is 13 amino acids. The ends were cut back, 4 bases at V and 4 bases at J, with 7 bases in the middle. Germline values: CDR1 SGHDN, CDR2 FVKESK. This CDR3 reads CASSPYRTGELFF. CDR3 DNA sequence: TGTGCCAGCAGCCCCTACCGCACCGGGGAGCTGTTTTTT.

CDR3 sequence: CASRRQDSNQPQHF. In nucleotides, the CDR3 is TGTGCCAGCAGGAGACAGGATAGCAATCAGCCCCAGCATTTT. The chain couples TRBV2 to TRBJ1-5; the D gene is possibly TRBD1 (6 bases). The CDR3 length is 14 residues. Trimming cost V 6 bases and J 0 bases, with 9 bases left between them. Germline V gene sequence: CDR1 SNHLY, CDR2 FYNNEI.

DNA for the CDR3: TGCGCCAGCAGCATCGGACAGGGGAATGAAAAACTGTTTTTT. Protein sequence: CASSIGQGNEKLFF. This chain links TRBV5-1 with TRBJ1-4; the match to TRBD1 covers 9 bases. V lost 4 bases to trimming and J lost 5 bases; unmatched junction nucleotides: 3. The CDR3 totals 14 residues. The germline CDR1 and CDR2 sequences are SGHRS and YFSETQ.

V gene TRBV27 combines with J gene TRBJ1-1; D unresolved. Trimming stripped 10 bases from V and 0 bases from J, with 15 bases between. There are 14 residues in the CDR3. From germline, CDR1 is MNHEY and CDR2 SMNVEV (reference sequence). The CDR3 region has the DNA TGTGCCACCGCTCTCTTTGGAATGAACACTGAAGCTTTCTTT. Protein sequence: CATALFGMNTEAFF.

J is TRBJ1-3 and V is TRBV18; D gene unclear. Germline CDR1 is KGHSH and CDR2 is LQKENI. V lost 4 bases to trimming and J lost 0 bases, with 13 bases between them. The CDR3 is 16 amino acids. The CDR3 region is CASSRLALSSGNTIYF. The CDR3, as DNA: TGTGCCAGCTCACGGCTAGCGTTAAGCTCTGGAAACACCATATATTTT.

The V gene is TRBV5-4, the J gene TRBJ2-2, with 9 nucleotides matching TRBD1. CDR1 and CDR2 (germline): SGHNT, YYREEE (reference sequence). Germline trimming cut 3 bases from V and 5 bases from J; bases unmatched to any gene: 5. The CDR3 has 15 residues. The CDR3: CASSSGQGLTGELFF. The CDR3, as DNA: TGTGCCAGCAGCTCCGGACAGGGGTTGACCGGGGAGCTGTTTTTT.

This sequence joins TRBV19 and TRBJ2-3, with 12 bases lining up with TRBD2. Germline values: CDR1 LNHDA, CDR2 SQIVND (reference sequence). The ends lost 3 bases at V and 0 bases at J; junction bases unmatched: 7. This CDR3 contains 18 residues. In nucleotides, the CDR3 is TGTGCCAGTAGTATTGGGCTAGCGGGAGGGCCGAGCACAGATACGCAGTATTTT. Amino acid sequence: CASSIGLAGGPSTDTQYF.

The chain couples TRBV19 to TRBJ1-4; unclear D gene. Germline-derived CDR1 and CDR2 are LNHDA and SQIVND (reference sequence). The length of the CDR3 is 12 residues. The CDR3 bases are TGTGCGAGCCAGAGTGCAAATGAAAAACTGTTTTTT. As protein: CASQSANEKLFF.

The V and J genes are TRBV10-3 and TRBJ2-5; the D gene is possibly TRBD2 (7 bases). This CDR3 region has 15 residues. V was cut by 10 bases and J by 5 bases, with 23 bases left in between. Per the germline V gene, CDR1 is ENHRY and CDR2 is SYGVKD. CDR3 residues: CATTPMGGAGETQYF. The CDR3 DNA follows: TGTGCCACCACCCCCATGGGGGGGGCAGGGGAGACCCAGTACTTC.

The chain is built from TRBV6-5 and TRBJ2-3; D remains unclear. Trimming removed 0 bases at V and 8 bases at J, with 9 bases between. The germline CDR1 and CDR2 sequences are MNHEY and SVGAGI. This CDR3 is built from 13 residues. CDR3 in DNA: TGTGCCAGCAGTTACTCGAAAGGTGGTACGCAGTATTTT. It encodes CASSYSKGGTQYF.

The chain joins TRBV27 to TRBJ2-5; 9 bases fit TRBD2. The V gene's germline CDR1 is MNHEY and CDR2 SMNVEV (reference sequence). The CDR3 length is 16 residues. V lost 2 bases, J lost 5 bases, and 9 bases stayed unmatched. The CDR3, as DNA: TGTGCCAGCAGTTTAGGGGTGGCGGGGGGGTTGGAGACCCAGTACTTC. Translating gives CASSLGVAGGLETQYF.

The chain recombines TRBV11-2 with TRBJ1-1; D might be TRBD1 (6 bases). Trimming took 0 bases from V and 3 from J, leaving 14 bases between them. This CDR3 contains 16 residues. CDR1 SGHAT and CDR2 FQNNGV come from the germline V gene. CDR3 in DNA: TGTGCCAGCAGCTTAGAGGGGGCAGCCCGAGACACTGAAGCTTTCTTT. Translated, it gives CASSLEGAARDTEAFF.

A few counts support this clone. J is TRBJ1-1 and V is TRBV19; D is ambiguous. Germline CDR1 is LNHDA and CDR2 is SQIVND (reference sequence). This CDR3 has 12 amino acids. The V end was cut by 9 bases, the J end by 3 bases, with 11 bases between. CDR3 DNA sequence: TGTGCCAGCACTATCGGGGACACTGAAGCTTTCTTT. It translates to CASTIGDTEAFF.

The CDR3 nucleotides read TGTGCCAGCAGCCCCGGACGGATCCATGAGCAGTTCTTC. Residues: CASSPGRIHEQFF. The chain recombines TRBV7-9 with TRBJ2-1; D not resolved. V was cut by 5 bases and J by 8 bases, with 13 bases left in between. Per the germline V gene, CDR1 is SEHNR and CDR2 is FQNEAQ (reference sequence). This CDR3 region has 13 residues.

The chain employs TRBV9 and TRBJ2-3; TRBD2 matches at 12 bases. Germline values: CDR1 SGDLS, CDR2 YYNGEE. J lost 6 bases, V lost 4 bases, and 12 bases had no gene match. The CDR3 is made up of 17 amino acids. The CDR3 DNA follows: TGTGCCAGCAGCTCCGGGACTAGCGGGCCTTCCTCGGATACGCAGTATTTT. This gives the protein CASSSGTSGPSSDTQYF.

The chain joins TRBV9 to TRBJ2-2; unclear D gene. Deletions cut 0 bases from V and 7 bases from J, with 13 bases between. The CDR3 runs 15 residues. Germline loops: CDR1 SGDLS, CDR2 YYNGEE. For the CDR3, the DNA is TGTGCCAGCAGCGTAGGGTTCTATTTGGGCGGGGAGCTGTTTTTT. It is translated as CASSVGFYLGGELFF.

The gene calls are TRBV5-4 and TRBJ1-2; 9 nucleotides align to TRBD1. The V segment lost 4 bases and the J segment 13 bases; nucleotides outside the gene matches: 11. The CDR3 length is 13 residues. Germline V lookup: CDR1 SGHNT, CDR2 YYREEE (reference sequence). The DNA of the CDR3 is TGTGCCAGCAGCCCTACCCGGGACAGGGCAATCACCTTC. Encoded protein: CASSPTRDRAITF. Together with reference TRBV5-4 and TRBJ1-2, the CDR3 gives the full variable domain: ETGVTQSPTHLIKTRGQQVTLRCSSQSGHNTVSWYQQALGQGPQFIFQYYREEENGRGNFPPRFSGLQFPNYSSELNVNALELDDSALYLCASSPTRDRAITFGSGTRLTVV.